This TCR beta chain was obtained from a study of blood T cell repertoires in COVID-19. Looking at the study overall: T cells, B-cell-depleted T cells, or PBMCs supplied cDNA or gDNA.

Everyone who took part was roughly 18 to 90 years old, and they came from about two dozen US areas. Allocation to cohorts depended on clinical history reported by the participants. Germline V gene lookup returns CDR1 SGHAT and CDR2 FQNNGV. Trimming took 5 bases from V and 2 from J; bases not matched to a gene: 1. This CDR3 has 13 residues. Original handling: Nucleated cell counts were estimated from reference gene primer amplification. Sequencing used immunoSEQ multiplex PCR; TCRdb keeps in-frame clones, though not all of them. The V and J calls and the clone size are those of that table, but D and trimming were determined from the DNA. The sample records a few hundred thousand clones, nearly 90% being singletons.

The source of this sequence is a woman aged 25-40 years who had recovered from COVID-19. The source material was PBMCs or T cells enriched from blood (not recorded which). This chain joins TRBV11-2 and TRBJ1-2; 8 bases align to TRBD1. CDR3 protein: CASSRTGNYGYTF. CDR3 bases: TGTGCCAGCAGCAGGACAGGGAACTATGGCTACACCTTC.